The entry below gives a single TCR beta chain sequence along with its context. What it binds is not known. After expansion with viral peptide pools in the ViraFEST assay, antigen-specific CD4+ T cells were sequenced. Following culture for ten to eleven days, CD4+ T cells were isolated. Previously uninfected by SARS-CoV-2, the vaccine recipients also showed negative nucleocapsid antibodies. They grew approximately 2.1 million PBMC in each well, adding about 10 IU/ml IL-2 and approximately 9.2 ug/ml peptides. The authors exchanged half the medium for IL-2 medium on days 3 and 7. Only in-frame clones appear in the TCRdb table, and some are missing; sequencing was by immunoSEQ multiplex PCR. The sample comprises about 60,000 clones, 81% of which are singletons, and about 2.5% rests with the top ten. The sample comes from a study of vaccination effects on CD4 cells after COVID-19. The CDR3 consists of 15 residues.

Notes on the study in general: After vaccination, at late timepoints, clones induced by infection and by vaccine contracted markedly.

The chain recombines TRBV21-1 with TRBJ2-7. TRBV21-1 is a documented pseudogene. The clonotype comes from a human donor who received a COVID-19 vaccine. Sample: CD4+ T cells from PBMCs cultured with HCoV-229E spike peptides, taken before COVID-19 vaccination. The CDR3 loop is CASRLRTDSSYEQYV. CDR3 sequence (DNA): TGTGCCAGCCGGCTACGGACGGATTCCTCCTACGAGCAGTACGTC.